Sequencing of this T cell receptor beta chain was carried out in a study of T-cell reconstitution after alpha-beta-depleted transplantation in children. The authors prepared the TCRbeta library with unique molecular identifiers. TCRdb fed the PCR reads into MiXCR, producing one record per CDR3 protein. The sample has 300,000 to 400,000 distinct CDR3 sequences, 15% to 20% seen once. Study-wide results and caveats: Where some patients showed high TCRbeta diversity at day 60, it came from recipient T cells and thymic progenitors that had survived. Counts and diversity of T cells one year after transplant came mostly from newly produced T cells. Reportedly, alpha-beta T cells present about two months post-transplant originated from several hundred expanded clones of graft origin.

In the case of this clonotype: Antigen specificity is unknown.

V lost 4 bases to trimming and J lost 5 bases, with 12 bases between them. Germline V gene data show CDR1 as SQVTM and CDR2 as ANQGSEA. This CDR3 is 12 amino acids long. The chain uses TRBV29-1 and TRBJ2-7; a weak D match, TRBD1 (6 bases). This specimen consisted of PBMCs, mostly from graft donor cells, obtained 360 days after TCRalphabeta/CD19-depleted stem cell transplant. The receptor's source is a male patient aged 2 to 9 who had a stem cell transplant for acute lymphoblastic leukemia, so the T cells may come from the graft donor. CDR3 DNA: TGCAGCGTTGGACAGGCGACGAACGAGCAGTACTTC. Amino acid sequence: CSVGQATNEQYF.